The rows below give T cell receptor beta chains drawn from one sample of a study of OX40 agonist ivuxolimab in advanced cancers. Only in-frame clones appear in the TCRdb table, and some are missing; sequencing was by immunoSEQ multiplex PCR. The profile shows about 53,000 clones, about 88% of them singletons. The source was CD4+ or CD8+ T cells sorted from blood, collected in a trial of the OX40 agonist ivuxolimab. The receptors come from an adult with an advanced solid tumor such as melanoma, head and neck, liver or kidney cancer. CDR3s include the opening cysteine and the closing phenylalanine or tryptophan. D genes are given only for firm matches. The size of a clone is reported for some rows only, either as once, few or many, or as a class for expanded clones.

D: -; J: TRBJ1-1; V: TRBV14; size: -; DNA: TGTGCCAGCAGCCAAGGTCCCCTATTGAACACTGAAGCTTTCTTT; CDR3: CASSQGPLLNTEAFF
D: -; J: TRBJ1-1; V: TRBV15; size: -; DNA: TGTGCCACCAGCAGAGTTGAGATGAAAGCTTTCTTT; CDR3: CATSRVEMKAFF
D: -; J: TRBJ2-3; V: TRBV5-1; size: -; DNA: TGCGCCAGCAGCTTAGAGGGGAGACCAAGCACAGATACGCAGTATTTT; CDR3: CASSLEGRPSTDTQYF
D: -; J: TRBJ2-7; V: TRBV5-5; size: -; DNA: TGTGCCAGCAGCCCTAACACCGGCGAGCAGTACTTC; CDR3: CASSPNTGEQYF
D: -; J: TRBJ2-7; V: TRBV6-5; size: -; DNA: TGTGCCAGCAGGAGTAGCGGAACCTACGAGCAGTACTTC; CDR3: CASRSSGTYEQYF
D: -; J: TRBJ2-5; V: TRBV5-8; size: -; DNA: TGTGCCAGCAGCCCCGGGGAGACCCAGTACTTC; CDR3: CASSPGETQYF
D: -; J: TRBJ2-6; V: TRBV6-1; size: -; DNA: TGTGCCAGCAGTGACAGGGTAGCTGGGGCCAACGTCCTGACTTTC; CDR3: CASSDRVAGANVLTF
D: -; J: TRBJ1-3; V: TRBV6-1; size: -; DNA: TGTGCCAGCAGTGTGTCCAGGGCCTCTGGAAACACCATATATTTT; CDR3: CASSVSRASGNTIYF
D: TRBD1; J: TRBJ1-5; V: TRBV2; size: -; DNA: TGTGCCACTCAGGGGGGAGGCAATCAGCCCCAGCATTTT; CDR3: CATQGGGNQPQHF
D: TRBD1; J: TRBJ2-2; V: TRBV5-1; size: -; DNA: TGCGCCAGCAGCTTGGCCGGGACAGGGGGCACCGGGGAGCTGTTTTTT; CDR3: CASSLAGTGGTGELFF
D: -; J: TRBJ2-2; V: TRBV27; size: -; DNA: TGTGCCAGCAGTCTATGGAACGCGAACACCGGGGAGCTGTTTTTT; CDR3: CASSLWNANTGELFF
D: -; J: TRBJ2-1; V: TRBV27; size: -; DNA: TGTGCCAGCAGTCGTCGGAGCACCCGGACACATCGGGACAATGAGCAGTTCTTC; CDR3: CASSRRSTRTHRDNEQFF
D: -; J: TRBJ1-2; V: TRBV30; size: -; DNA: TGTGCCTGGAGTGTATCGTGGTCCTATGGCTACACCTTC; CDR3: CAWSVSWSYGYTF
D: -; J: TRBJ2-6; V: TRBV5-4; size: -; DNA: TGTGCCAGCAGCGCGTCTCGTCGGTCCCCCGGGGCCAACGTCCTGACTTTC; CDR3: CASSASRRSPGANVLTF
D: -; J: TRBJ1-2; V: TRBV10-3; size: -; DNA: TGTGCTATCAAGCCGGCAGGGGCAGATTATGGCTACACCTTC; CDR3: CAIKPAGADYGYTF
D: -; J: TRBJ1-2; V: TRBV27; size: -; DNA: TGTGCCAGCAGTTTTCACAGGGAGTCCAACTATGGCTACACCTTC; CDR3: CASSFHRESNYGYTF
D: -; J: TRBJ1-1; V: TRBV6-4; size: -; DNA: TGTGCCAGCAGTGTCAGCCCGGGGGCGGCTTTCTTT; CDR3: CASSVSPGAAFF
D: -; J: TRBJ1-3; V: TRBV11-2; size: -; DNA: TGTGCCAGCAGCTTAGGATCTGGAAACACCATATATTTT; CDR3: CASSLGSGNTIYF
D: TRBD1; J: TRBJ1-5; V: TRBV2; size: -; DNA: TGTGCCAGCAGTAAGACCGGGACAGGGGTTCAGCCCCAGCATTTT; CDR3: CASSKTGTGVQPQHF
D: TRBD2; J: TRBJ2-3; V: TRBV25-1; size: -; DNA: TGTGCCAGCAGTCCGGGCGGGAGGGTAGATACGCAGTATTTT; CDR3: CASSPGGRVDTQYF
D: TRBD1; J: TRBJ1-2; V: TRBV5-1; size: -; DNA: TGCGCCAGCAGCCCGGGACAGGACATTAACTATGGCTACACCTTC; CDR3: CASSPGQDINYGYTF
D: -; J: TRBJ2-1; V: TRBV9; size: -; DNA: TGTGCCAGCAGCCCCCGGACTATCAACAATGAGCAGTTCTTC; CDR3: CASSPRTINNEQFF
D: -; J: TRBJ1-2; V: TRBV9; size: -; DNA: TGTGCCAGCAGCGCCAGTTCAAGGGGCTACACCTTC; CDR3: CASSASSRGYTF
D: -; J: TRBJ2-2; V: TRBV5-4; size: -; DNA: TGTGCCAGCAGCTACCAAACCGGGGAGCTGTTTTTT; CDR3: CASSYQTGELFF
D: TRBD2; J: TRBJ2-5; V: TRBV30; size: once; DNA: TGTGCCTGGAGTCGGGGGGGACCCGAGACCCAGTACTTC; CDR3: CAWSRGGPETQYF
D: -; J: TRBJ2-3; V: TRBV7-3; size: -; DNA: TGTGCCAGCAGCTTACGGTCTAGGGGGTCAGATACGCAGTATTTT; CDR3: CASSLRSRGSDTQYF
D: -; J: TRBJ2-7; V: TRBV10-2; size: -; DNA: TGCGCCAGCAGTCAAGGACCCGAGCAGTACTTC; CDR3: CASSQGPEQYF
D: TRBD1; J: TRBJ1-2; V: TRBV5-6; size: -; DNA: TGTGCCAGCAGCTATAAAACCGGGACAGGTGGAGGAGGCTACACCTTC; CDR3: CASSYKTGTGGGGYTF
D: TRBD1; J: TRBJ2-7; V: TRBV5-1; size: once; DNA: TGCGCCAGCGGGTTTGGGACAGGAACAAGGTACGAGCAGTACTTC; CDR3: CASGFGTGTRYEQYF
D: -; J: TRBJ1-5; V: TRBV5-8; size: -; DNA: TGTGCCAGCAGCTTAACAGGGAGGAGCAATCAGCCCCAGCATTTT; CDR3: CASSLTGRSNQPQHF